This TCR beta chain was recovered during a study of Graves' ophthalmopathy and Graves' hyperthyroidism. On the study more broadly: Peripheral blood was obtained at first diagnosis, ahead of any treatment.

Orbital computed tomography, thyroid ultrasound, TRAb, serum thyroxine and clinical symptoms formed the basis of diagnosis. Points from the study as a whole: An approximately 84% specificity and roughly 90% sensitivity were achieved by a 13-signature model that separated ophthalmopathy from stable hyperthyroidism.

Germline V gene lookup returns CDR1 DFQATT and CDR2 SNEGSKA (reference sequence). Trimming shortened V by 0 bases and J by 8 bases, and 13 bases separated the two germline ends. The CDR3 spans 14 residues. Amplified material comprised TCR beta CDR3 regions derived from RNA transcripts. First-round RT-PCR used HTBI primers; second-round multiplex PCR followed. TCRdb reprocessed the multiplex PCR reads via MiXCR and lists one record per CDR3 protein. Found here are 200,000 to 300,000 distinct CDR3 sequences, around 50% of them singletons; the top ten hold less than 60%. Ten or more counts support this clonotype. Antigen unknown.

The chain carries TRBV20-1 and TRBJ1-4; a weak D match, TRBD1 (6 bases). Sequencing input: peripheral blood. The receptor's source is an adult man with Graves' ophthalmopathy. CDR3 in DNA: TGCAGTGCTAGAGATCGCCGGGACAACGAAAAACTGTTTTTT. This gives the protein CSARDRRDNEKLFF.